Listed below are T cell receptor beta chains from one sample, sequenced in a study of T cell repertoires in cytomegalovirus infection. TCRdb re-called the reads through MiXCR, storing one row per CDR3 protein. The table includes about 490,000 distinct CDR3 sequences, 15% to 20% detected once. The sequenced sample was CD8+ T cells from PBMCs. The receptor set was obtained from a human donor in good health (CMV status not recorded). Some clones in this sample may be carry-over from other donors' samples. Both conserved end residues are trimmed from each CDR3. D genes are given only for firm matches.

d_call cdr3_length j_call v_call cdr3_aa
TRBD2 15 TRBJ2-3 TRBV28 ASIPLASGRAGDTQY
TRBD2 13 TRBJ2-3 TRBV6-1 ASSRTSGSRDTQY
NA 10 TRBJ2-1 TRBV12-3/TRBV12-4 ASSLVAPEQF
NA 14 TRBJ1-1 TRBV7-9 ASSVILSQGNTEAF
TRBD2 12 TRBJ2-3 TRBV11-1 ASSLRTSPDTQY
NA 12 TRBJ2-7 TRBV28 ASSLLEGPYEQY
NA 14 TRBJ2-1 TRBV19 ASSILGGVAYNEQF
NA 10 TRBJ2-7 TRBV27 ASTSGNYEQY
NA 15 TRBJ1-5 TRBV6-5 ASSSGRMAPGNQPQH
TRBD2 13 TRBJ2-7 TRBV5-1 ASSPEVAGVYEQY
NA 12 TRBJ1-2 TRBV12-3/TRBV12-4 ASSFSGGNYGYT
TRBD1 13 TRBJ2-7 TRBV7-2 ASSWPGQGSYEQY
NA 15 TRBJ1-5 TRBV7-9 ASSLGAKGRFNQPQH
NA 10 TRBJ2-1 TRBV10-3 AIRTGNNEQF
NA 13 TRBJ2-1 TRBV7-3 ASSPSGTGEDEQF
TRBD1 12 TRBJ2-7 TRBV19 ASSFSTGAYEQY
NA 9 TRBJ1-1 TRBV5-1 ASRAGDKTF
NA 12 TRBJ2-1 TRBV6-2/TRBV6-3 ASRRSSSYNEQF
NA 11 TRBJ1-1 TRBV19 ASSILPNTEAF
TRBD1 13 TRBJ2-7 TRBV20-1 SARNRTGLAYEQY
NA 12 TRBJ2-5 TRBV27 ASSLGRGGETQY
NA 13 TRBJ1-5 TRBV4-2 ASSQSRGAHQPQH
TRBD2 14 TRBJ2-1 TRBV6-5 ASSSPFAAGDNEQF
TRBD1 13 TRBJ1-6 TRBV11-2 ASSLVGTGHSPLH
TRBD2 14 TRBJ2-1 TRBV2 ASIGTSGGTYNEQF
NA 12 TRBJ2-1 TRBV7-6 ASGLGGGFHEQF
NA 14 TRBJ1-1 TRBV7-8 ASSVYKHDPNTEAF
NA 12 TRBJ1-1 TRBV7-4 ASSKAGTGTEAF
TRBD1 14 TRBJ1-2 TRBV6-5 ASSYSTQGGNYGYT
TRBD2 15 TRBJ2-7 TRBV6-5 ASSPSGLAGRNYEQY
NA 11 TRBJ2-7 TRBV7-9 ASSLVGADEQY
TRBD1 13 TRBJ2-7 TRBV7-9 ASSLGQGAIDEQY
NA 13 TRBJ2-2 TRBV12-3/TRBV12-4 ASSPSAGNTGELF
TRBD2 15 TRBJ2-3 TRBV6-5 ASSYSRREGYTDTQY
NA 13 TRBJ2-5 TRBV6-5 ASSLLEGVGETQY
NA 12 TRBJ1-1 TRBV5-5 ASSPPTGGTEAF
TRBD1 13 TRBJ1-5 TRBV7-9 ASSTGTGNNQPQH
NA 13 TRBJ2-1 TRBV20-1 SARSTPSSYNEQF
NA 11 TRBJ2-7 TRBV6-1 ASNDGSSYEQY
NA 13 TRBJ2-2 TRBV5-6 ASSAAGHYTGELF
TRBD2 15 TRBJ2-1 TRBV9 ASSQAVAGGASNEQF
NA 15 TRBJ2-5 TRBV6-1 ASSENKRGKGGETQY
TRBD1 14 TRBJ1-2 TRBV7-2 ASSPRDRGPVYGYT
NA 10 TRBJ2-3 TRBV28 GPKGSTDTQY
NA 14 TRBJ2-2 TRBV7-9 ASSLVGVGNTGELF
NA 12 TRBJ2-1 TRBV6-1 AVPATWTYNEQF
TRBD1 11 TRBJ2-1 TRBV19 ASTDRSYNEQF
NA 13 TRBJ2-5 TRBV7-9 ASSLDPAGEETQY
TRBD2 17 TRBJ2-4 TRBV15 ATSKYYETSGLAKNIQY
TRBD1 12 TRBJ2-2 TRBV7-9 ASSRGQGPFELF
TRBD2 14 TRBJ2-7 TRBV15 ATSRDILAGDHEQY
TRBD2 12 TRBJ2-1 TRBV28 ATTPGLALREQF
TRBD1 13 TRBJ2-1 TRBV7-9 ASSLPGQGRNEQF
NA 17 TRBJ1-1 TRBV6-6 ASLKDYPGALKPNTEAF
NA 12 TRBJ1-2 TRBV6-6 ASSLTVPNYGYT
NA 11 TRBJ1-1 TRBV27 ASSFQGSAEAF
NA 15 TRBJ2-1 TRBV11-3 ASSSQFGNPTYNEQF
NA 13 TRBJ2-3 TRBV7-9 ASSLVGRFTDTQY
TRBD2 15 TRBJ2-1 TRBV24-1 ATSAGLAGESYNEQF